Following are 8 T cell receptor beta chains from one sample sequenced in a study of PD-1 blockade in classical Hodgkin lymphoma (TCRdb year 2020). What this sample's time point label stands for: cycle 1 day 1 (C1D1), immediately before nivolumab initiation. Relapse after autologous stem cell transplantation had occurred in all trial patients, and cohorts A, B and C were distinguished by prior brentuximab vedotin exposure. The library was built by means of the immunoSEQ multiplex PCR assay. TCRdb took over this immuneACCESS table, retaining in-frame rearrangements with V and J assigned. Such tables are incomplete; in checked studies, under half of the missing clones stem from an unresolved V gene, and the remainder is unexplained. This sample comprises roughly 40,000 clones, over 55% of them detected only once. In total, the top ten clones hold roughly 3% of the sample. Sequencing used peripheral blood mononuclear cells (PBMCs), obtained at baseline. The receptors here all came from a human donor with classical Hodgkin lymphoma.

The chain recombines TRBV28 with TRBJ2-7; 7 bases map to TRBD1. CDR1 and CDR2 (germline): MDHEN, SYDVKM. The V gene end was trimmed by 3 bases and the J gene end by 5 bases; junction bases not matched to a gene: 7. This CDR3 is 14 amino acids long. The CDR3 sequence: CASSFRYTGDEQYF. The DNA of the CDR3 is TGTGCCAGCAGTTTCAGATATACAGGGGACGAGCAGTACTTC.

The J gene is TRBJ1-6, the V gene TRBV6-5; D gene ambiguous. This CDR3 has 13 residues. Germline lookup yields CDR1 MNHEY and CDR2 SVGAGI. Trimming shortened V by 2 bases and J by 10 bases, and 9 bases separated the two germline ends. The CDR3 loop reads CASSYIPRSPLHF. CDR3 coding DNA: TGTGCCAGCAGTTACATCCCTCGATCACCCCTCCACTTT.

The CDR3 loop reads CASSLGLGLYNEQFF. CDR3 bases: TGTGCCAGCAGTTTAGGCCTTGGCCTCTACAATGAGCAGTTCTTC. This chain joins TRBV27 and TRBJ2-1, with D hard to call. Trimming shortened V by 2 bases and J by 3 bases, and 11 bases separated the two germline ends. The CDR3 has 15 amino acids. Germline assignment: CDR1 MNHEY and CDR2 SMNVEV (reference sequence).

The J gene is TRBJ2-1, the V gene TRBV27, with 7 bases fitting TRBD1. Looked up from germline, CDR1 is MNHEY and CDR2 is SMNVEV (reference sequence). This CDR3 region has 15 residues. The V gene end was trimmed by 5 bases and the J gene end by 0 bases; junction bases not matched to a gene: 4. The CDR3 loop reads CASSISGGSYNEQFF. The CDR3 nucleotides are TGTGCCAGCAGTATCTCAGGGGGCTCCTACAATGAGCAGTTCTTC.

DNA of the CDR3: TGCGCCAGCAGCCGAGGGACTAGCGGGCAAGAGACCCAGTACTTC. Translated, it gives CASSRGTSGQETQYF. This chain links TRBV5-1 with TRBJ2-5; 12 nucleotides agree with TRBD2. This CDR3 region has 15 residues. The V and J ends lost 4 bases and 2 bases, in that order; junction bases with no gene match: 3. Germline lookup yields CDR1 SGHRS and CDR2 YFSETQ.

The V gene is TRBV13, the J gene TRBJ1-3, with 7 bases aligning to TRBD1. Per the germline V gene, CDR1 is PRHDT and CDR2 is FYEKMQ (reference sequence). This CDR3 has 19 amino acids. The ends lost 4 bases at V and 0 bases at J; junction bases unmatched: 15. This chain's CDR3 is CASSSRETGTLPSGNTIYF. The CDR3 DNA is TGTGCCAGCAGCTCGCGGGAGACAGGGACCCTCCCCTCTGGAAACACCATATATTTT.

This clone is medium-sized. The chain uses TRBV7-2 and TRBJ1-1; 8 nucleotides line up with TRBD1. The CDR3 has 17 residues. V dropped 4 bases and J dropped 0; count of bases not matched to a gene: 10. Germline CDR1 SGHTA, CDR2 FQGNSA. CDR3 in DNA: TGTGCCAGCAGCTCTCCCGGACAGGGCCTCATGAACACTGAAGCTTTCTTT. It codes for CASSSPGQGLMNTEAFF.

The V gene is TRBV7-9, the J gene TRBJ2-1; 12 positions match TRBD2. This CDR3 spans 15 amino acids. Germline V gives CDR1 SEHNR, CDR2 FQNEAQ (reference sequence). J gave up 8 bases and V 4 bases, and 6 bases lay outside the gene matches. In DNA, the CDR3 is TGTGCCAGCAGCTCGACTAGCGGGAGTATGGATGAGCAGTTCTTC. Amino acids: CASSSTSGSMDEQFF.